The source of this TCR beta chain is a study of monozygotic twins with inflammatory bowel disease. The CDR3 is 13 amino acids. Germline V lookup: CDR1 KGHSH, CDR2 LQKENI. TCRdb re-called the 5' RACE reads; one entry per CDR3 protein, DNA not given. The table lists a few hundred thousand distinct CDR3 sequences. The chain combines TRBV18 with TRBJ2-3; TCRdb's assignment of TRBD2 cannot be checked, as there is no DNA. The sequence was obtained from a human donor with ulcerative colitis or Crohn's disease, or a healthy co-twin of an affected twin (not recorded which). The sequenced sample consisted of blood. The CDR3: CASSPDSLFTQYF.